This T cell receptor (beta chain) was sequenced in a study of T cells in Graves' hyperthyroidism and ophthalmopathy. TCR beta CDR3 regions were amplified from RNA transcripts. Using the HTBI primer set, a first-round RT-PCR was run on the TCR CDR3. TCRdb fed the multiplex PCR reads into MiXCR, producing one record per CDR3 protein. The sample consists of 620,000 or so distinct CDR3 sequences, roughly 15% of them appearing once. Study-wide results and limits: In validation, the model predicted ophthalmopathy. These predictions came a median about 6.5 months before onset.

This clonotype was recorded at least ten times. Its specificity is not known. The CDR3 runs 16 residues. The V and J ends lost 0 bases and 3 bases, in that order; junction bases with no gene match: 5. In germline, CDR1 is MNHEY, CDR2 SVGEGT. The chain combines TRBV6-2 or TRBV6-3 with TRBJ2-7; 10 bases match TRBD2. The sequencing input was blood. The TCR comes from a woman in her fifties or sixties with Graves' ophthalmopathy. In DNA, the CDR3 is TGTGCCAGCAGTTACTCTTTCATAGCGGGAGGCTACGAGCAGTACTTC. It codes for CASSYSFIAGGYEQYF.